What follows are 28 T cell receptor beta chains derived from one specimen sequenced in a study of cytomegalovirus exposure and HLA in healthy donors. The PCR made use of 60 Vbeta and 13 Jbeta primers. Sequenced by immunoSEQ multiplex PCR; TCRdb stores in-frame clones only, minus some. Of 75,000 to 95,000 clones detected, roughly 71% appear once; the ten largest clones hold 2.5% to 3%. The sample consisted of PBMCs. Receptor source: a man in his fifties or sixties in good health and CMV-seronegative.

This clone was found once. This chain links TRBV7-6 with TRBJ2-1; TRBD2 matches at 8 bases. With 5 bases clipped from V and 1 base from J, the junction kept 10 bases outside the gene matches. Germline CDR1 SGHVS, CDR2 FNYEAQ. The CDR3 contains 17 residues. DNA of the CDR3: TGTGCCAGCAGCCCCATGCGCGGGAGGACGTCCTACAATGAGCAGTTCTTC. Translation gives CASSPMRGRTSYNEQFF.

This clone was observed once. V is TRBV9 and J is TRBJ2-7; TRBD1 is a possible D gene (5 bases). V was trimmed by 0 bases and J by 1 base, leaving 11 bases between them. The CDR3 runs 15 residues. CDR1 and CDR2 (germline): SGDLS, YYNGEE. CDR3 nucleotide sequence: TGTGCCAGCAGCGTAGGGACAACGATTTCCTACGAGCAGTACTTC. It specifies CASSVGTTISYEQYF.

CDR3 loop: CASSPNPGGDRTEAFF. As DNA, the CDR3 is TGTGCCAGCAGCCCAAATCCTGGAGGGGACAGAACTGAAGCTTTCTTT. J is TRBJ1-1 and V is TRBV9; the match to TRBD1 covers 7 bases. The CDR3 consists of 16 residues. The germline CDR1 and CDR2 sequences are SGDLS and YYNGEE. The J segment lost 5 bases and the V segment lost 4 bases, leaving 14 bases of the junction unmatched.

The rearrangement joins TRBV6-1 to TRBJ2-3, with TRBD2 matching 9 bases. CDR1 is MNHNS and CDR2 is SASEGT in the germline V gene. CDR3 length: 15 residues. J lost 4 bases, V lost 5 bases, and 7 bases had no gene match. DNA for the CDR3: TGTGCCAGCAGTCTTAGCGGGAGAGGCGCAGATACGCAGTATTTT. Translation: CASSLSGRGADTQYF.

The chain uses TRBV11-2 and TRBJ2-2, with D uncertain. Trimming took off 2 bases at V and 4 bases at J, with 5 bases between the two ends. Per germline, CDR1 SGHAT and CDR2 FQNNGV. There are 13 residues in the CDR3. CDR3 region: CASSLISTGELFF. In DNA form, the CDR3 reads TGTGCCAGCAGCTTAATATCCACCGGGGAGCTGTTTTTT.

On this clone itself: The missing conserved phenylalanine or tryptophan at the end of this CDR3 makes a read error likely. This chain connects TRBV30 to TRBJ1-5; the D is unclear. V lost 2 bases and J 0 bases, leaving 5 bases between the germline ends. Germline CDR1 and CDR2: GTSNPN and SVGIG (reference sequence). This CDR3 contains 13 residues. CDR3 loop: CAWSRDSNQPQHV. As DNA, the CDR3 is TGTGCCTGGAGTCGGGATAGCAATCAGCCCCAGCATGTT.

In this sample, this clone turned up once. The chain combines TRBV5-1 with TRBJ2-1; 8 nucleotides agree with TRBD2. The CDR3 consists of 17 residues. Losses at the gene ends were 3 bases for V and 0 bases for J; bases not matched to a gene: 8. The germline CDR1 and CDR2 sequences are SGHRS and YFSETQ. CDR3: CASSSLVSGVSYNEQFF. In DNA, the CDR3 is TGCGCCAGCAGCTCCTTAGTTAGCGGGGTCTCCTACAATGAGCAGTTCTTC.

The V and J genes are TRBV2 and TRBJ1-4; D uncertain. CDR3 size: 14 residues. Germline lookup yields CDR1 SNHLY and CDR2 FYNNEI. Trimming stripped 3 bases from V and 3 bases from J, with 8 bases between. The DNA of the CDR3 is TGTGCCAGCAGTGAGTGGCGGGCTAATGAAAAACTGTTTTTT. Amino acid sequence: CASSEWRANEKLFF.

CDR3 coding DNA: TGTGCCAGCAGTTCCCCCGGGACAGGGGGCTACGAGCAGTACTTC. Its translation is CASSSPGTGGYEQYF. The chain carries TRBV28 and TRBJ2-7; 11 positions match TRBD1. This CDR3 region has 15 residues. Trimming at V came to 4 bases and at J to 3 bases, leaving 5 bases not matched to a gene. Germline CDR1 and CDR2: MDHEN and SYDVKM.

This clone qualifies as medium-sized. The rearrangement links TRBV5-1 to TRBJ2-1; TRBD2 aligns across 11 bases. The CDR3 has 15 residues. Germline CDR1 and CDR2: SGHRS and YFSETQ. The J segment lost 5 bases and the V segment lost 4 bases, leaving 5 bases of the junction unmatched. The CDR3 loop is CASSRGTSGHNEQFF. In nucleotides, the CDR3 is TGCGCCAGCAGCCGGGGGACTAGCGGTCACAATGAGCAGTTCTTC.

The chain couples TRBV20-1 to TRBJ1-1; D ambiguous. CDR3 length: 11 amino acids. Trimming removed 7 bases at V and 1 base at J, with 7 bases between. Germline assignment: CDR1 DFQATT and CDR2 SNEGSKA (reference sequence). CDR3: CSVTGNTEAFF. The CDR3 region has the DNA TGCAGTGTAACGGGGAACACTGAAGCTTTCTTT.

The V gene is TRBV28, the J gene TRBJ1-6, with a weak D call TRBD1 (5 bases). Trimming left V 2 bases short and J 9 bases short, with 11 bases between. CDR1 and CDR2 (germline): MDHEN, SYDVKM. CDR3 length equals 14 residues. This CDR3 is CASSLGGGFSPLHF. The CDR3 nucleotides read TGTGCCAGCAGTTTAGGGGGGGGATTTTCACCCCTCCACTTT. Based on the CDR3 plus reference TRBV28 and TRBJ1-6, the full variable domain is DVKVTQSSRYLVKRTGEKVFLECVQDMDHENMFWYRQDPGLGLRLIYFSYDVKMKEKGDIPEGYSVSREKKERFSLILESASTNQTSMYLCASSLGGGFSPLHFGNGTRLTVT.

The chain carries TRBV9 and TRBJ2-1, with TRBD1 identical over 7 bases. The junction had 9 bases not matched to a gene; V was cut back by 4 bases and J by 5 bases. Germline lookup yields CDR1 SGDLS and CDR2 YYNGEE. CDR3 length equals 15 residues. CDR3 in amino acids: CASSTSGQVDNEQFF. The CDR3 nucleotides are TGTGCCAGCAGCACAAGCGGACAGGTCGACAATGAGCAGTTCTTC.

The chain recombines TRBV6-1 with TRBJ1-6; 8 nucleotides agree with TRBD1. The CDR3 runs to 16 residues. Germline assignment: CDR1 MNHNS and CDR2 SASEGT. V lost 2 bases, J lost 9 bases, and 9 bases stayed unmatched. The CDR3 is CASSERGQVLSSPLHF. The CDR3 region has the DNA TGTGCCAGCAGTGAAAGGGGACAGGTTCTAAGTTCACCCCTCCACTTT.

This clone was detected only once. This rearrangement joins TRBV2 to TRBJ2-1, with 7 bases fitting TRBD2. Germline CDR1 reads SNHLY; CDR2 reads FYNNEI. The CDR3 is 14 residues long. J gave up 10 bases and V 8 bases, and 14 bases lay outside the gene matches. CDR3 DNA: TGTGCCAGCGGCGGGACTACGACTTCGGGGGAGCAGTTCTTC. Its translation is CASGGTTTSGEQFF.

The chain recombines TRBV2 with TRBJ1-1; possible D gene TRBD1, 5 bases. Per the germline V gene, CDR1 is SNHLY and CDR2 is FYNNEI. The germline V and J ends were trimmed by 11 bases and 10 bases, with 17 bases remaining between them. This CDR3 contains 11 residues. The CDR3 loop is CASQGLGPAFF. The CDR3 nucleotides are TGTGCCTCTCAGGGCCTCGGGCCAGCTTTCTTT.

This sequence joins TRBV30 and TRBJ1-5; 8 bases align to TRBD1. Per the germline V gene, CDR1 is GTSNPN and CDR2 is SVGIG (reference sequence). The CDR3 covers 14 residues. V trimming: 5 bases; J trimming: 6 bases; junction bases outside the gene matches: 9. The CDR3 spells CAWARTGWFQPQHF. In DNA form, the CDR3 reads TGTGCCTGGGCCAGGACAGGGTGGTTTCAGCCCCAGCATTTT.

A single count supports this clone. The chain uses TRBV5-4 and TRBJ2-7; TRBD2 is a possible D gene (6 bases). Germline V gene data show CDR1 as SGHNT and CDR2 as YYREEE (reference sequence). Trimming stripped 4 bases from V and 2 bases from J, with 19 bases between. The CDR3 is 16 residues long. As DNA, the CDR3 is TGTGCCAGCAGCCGAGGTCAGCAGCGGGTAACCTACGAGCAGTACTTC. Translated: CASSRGQQRVTYEQYF.

The genes are TRBV4-3 and TRBJ2-5, with D possibly TRBD1 on 5 matching bases. Trimming shortened V by 0 bases and J by 5 bases, and 7 bases separated the two germline ends. This CDR3 is built from 13 residues. Germline CDR1 and CDR2: LGHNA and YSLEER. The CDR3 coding sequence is TGCGCCAGCAGCCAAGATTGGGGCGAGACCCAGTACTTC. It encodes CASSQDWGETQYF.

This clone was observed a handful of times. The V and J genes are TRBV5-1 and TRBJ1-2, with 9 bases that match TRBD1. The CDR3 contains 14 residues. With 4 bases clipped from V and 6 bases from J, the junction kept 7 bases outside the gene matches. CDR1 SGHRS and CDR2 YFSETQ come from the germline V gene. The CDR3 DNA follows: TGCGCCAGCAGCCCGGGACAGGGTGTGGATGGCTACACCTTC. Its protein product is CASSPGQGVDGYTF.

J is TRBJ2-5 and V is TRBV7-9; the match to TRBD2 covers 12 bases. This CDR3 region has 14 residues. The germline V gene encodes CDR1 SEHNR and CDR2 FQNEAQ (reference sequence). Trimming removed 11 bases from V and 5 bases from J; junction bases left unmatched: 9. Here the CDR3 DNA reads TGTGCCGGCACGACTAGCGGGAGTTCGGAGACCCAGTACTTC. Translation gives CAGTTSGSSETQYF.

This chain uses TRBV10-3 with TRBJ2-7; 10 bases match TRBD1. This CDR3 comprises 14 residues. Germline V gene data show CDR1 as ENHRY and CDR2 as SYGVKD. The CDR3 spells CAIRETGGPFSMHV. As DNA, the CDR3 is TGTGCCATCAGGGAGACAGGGGGCCCTTTTTCCATGCACGTC.

This sequence joins TRBV7-9 and TRBJ2-3, with TRBD2 matching 8 bases. V was clipped by 2 bases and J by 4 bases; unmatched bases: 8. The V gene's germline CDR1 is SEHNR and CDR2 FQNEAQ (reference sequence). This CDR3 is 16 amino acids long. The CDR3 is CASSLMSGGEPDTQYF. The CDR3 DNA is TGTGCCAGCAGCTTAATGAGCGGGGGAGAACCAGATACGCAGTATTTT.

The rearrangement joins TRBV7-2 to TRBJ1-1; TRBD1 might be the D (5 bases). Germline assignment: CDR1 SGHTA and CDR2 FQGNSA. The CDR3 totals 13 residues. The germline V and J ends were trimmed by 6 bases and 4 bases, with 12 bases remaining between them. CDR3 sequence reads: CASRFGGSTEAFF. Here the CDR3 DNA reads TGTGCCAGCAGATTCGGGGGGAGCACTGAAGCTTTCTTT. The full variable domain, its missing parts supplied by reference TRBV7-2 and TRBJ1-1, is GAGVSQSPSNKVTEKGKDVELRCDPISGHTALYWYRQSLGQGLEFLIYFQGNSAPDKSGLPSDRFSAERTGGSVSTLTIQRTQQEDSAVYLCASRFGGSTEAFFGQGTRLTVV.

On this clone: The CDR3 does not close with the conserved phenylalanine or tryptophan, likely indicating a read error. This chain connects TRBV5-1 to TRBJ1-5, with 8 bases aligning to TRBD1. J was trimmed by 6 bases and V by 2 bases; bases with no gene match: 4. Germline CDR1 is SGHRS and CDR2 is YFSETQ. This CDR3 has 14 residues. The chain's CDR3 is CASSFGQGSQPQHV. The DNA of the CDR3 is TGCGCCAGCAGCTTCGGACAGGGCAGTCAGCCCCAGCATGTT.

V gene TRBV18 combines with J gene TRBJ2-3; a possible D gene is TRBD1 (5 bases). The CDR3 loop spans 15 amino acids. Between the trimmed V and J ends, which lost 3 bases and 4 bases, there was a span of 14 bases. Germline CDR1 is KGHSH and CDR2 is LQKENI. The CDR3 sequence: CASSPIQGIADTQYF. In nucleotides, the CDR3 is TGTGCCAGCTCACCGATCCAGGGTATCGCAGATACGCAGTATTTT.

This chain connects TRBV5-1 to TRBJ2-3; TRBD2 agrees at 7 bases. This CDR3 contains 15 residues. V dropped 0 bases and J dropped 6; count of bases not matched to a gene: 7. CDR1 and CDR2 (germline): SGHRS, YFSETQ. For the CDR3, the DNA is TGCGCCAGCAGCTTGGGACTAGCAGCCGCGGATACGCAGTATTTT. Protein: CASSLGLAAADTQYF. Full variable domain (missing parts from reference TRBV5-1 and TRBJ2-3): KAGVTQTPRYLIKTRGQQVTLSCSPISGHRSVSWYQQTPGQGLQFLFEYFSETQRNKGNFPGRFSGRQFSNSRSEMNVSTLELGDSALYLCASSLGLAAADTQYFGPGTRLTVL.

This clone was picked up a small number of times. This chain uses TRBV4-1 with TRBJ2-3; 9 bases are a match to TRBD2. Germline CDR1 and CDR2: MGHRA and YSYEKL. V shed 7 bases and J 0 bases; nucleotides not matched to a gene: 8. The CDR3 totals 16 residues. The chain's CDR3 is CASNFQAGGSTDTQYF. In DNA form, the CDR3 reads TGCGCCAGCAACTTCCAAGCGGGAGGCAGCACAGATACGCAGTATTTT.